The rows below give T cell receptor beta chains drawn from one sample of a study of T cells in Graves' hyperthyroidism and ophthalmopathy. TCRdb fed the multiplex PCR reads into MiXCR, producing one record per CDR3 protein. The table lists about 600,000 distinct CDR3 sequences, around 15% of them singletons. The material sequenced was blood. These receptors were obtained from a woman between 40 and 55 years old with Graves' ophthalmopathy. Both conserved end residues are part of each CDR3. Each record gives: D gene, clone size, J gene, V gene, CDR3 protein, CDR3 DNA. The D gene is left open where the match is weak. Only part of the rows carry a size: once, few, many, or a class if the clone is expanded.

NA,few,TRBJ2-3,TRBV6-1,CASNCLNQGADTQYF,TGTGCCAGCAACTGCTTAAACCAGGGCGCAGATACGCAGTATTTT
TRBD1,NA,TRBJ2-5,TRBV4-1,CASSQGTGWVEETQYF,TGCGCCAGCAGCCAGGGGACAGGGTGGGTTGAAGAGACCCAGTACTTC
TRBD1,few,TRBJ1-2,TRBV7-8,CASSLFRFEQGGNYGYTF,TGTGCCAGCAGCTTATTTCGGTTTGAACAGGGGGGGAACTATGGCTACACCTTC
NA,few,TRBJ1-6,TRBV6-2/TRBV6-3,CASSYDVRNSPLHF,TGTGCCAGCAGTTACGATGTGAGGAATTCACCCCTCCACTTT
TRBD2,many,TRBJ2-3,TRBV7-8,CASSLYVAGGTDTQYF,TGTGCCAGCAGCTTGTATGTAGCGGGAGGCACAGATACGCAGTATTTT
NA,NA,TRBJ2-3,TRBV20-1,CSALDWGTDTQYF,TGCAGTGCTCTCGATTGGGGCACAGATACGCAGTATTTT
TRBD1,NA,TRBJ1-2,TRBV2,CASSGSDRGRDYGYTF,TGTGCCAGCAGTGGGTCCGACAGGGGGCGTGACTATGGCTACACCTTC
NA,NA,TRBJ2-5,TRBV29-1,CSVYGAQETQYF,TGCAGCGTTTATGGGGCCCAAGAGACCCAGTACTTC
NA,few,TRBJ2-6,TRBV9,CASSVSGIASGANVLTF,TGTGCCAGCAGCGTAAGTGGAATAGCCTCTGGGGCCAACGTCCTGACTTTC
TRBD2,few,TRBJ2-1,TRBV28,CASSLSLGGRLGSYNEQFF,TGTGCCAGCAGTTTATCCCTCGGCGGGAGACTAGGCTCCTACAATGAGCAGTTCTTC
NA,NA,TRBJ2-1,TRBV7-8,CASSLAQNEQFF,TGTGCCAGCAGCTTAGCGCAAAATGAGCAGTTCTTC
TRBD1,few,TRBJ1-5,TRBV10-3,CAIGTDNQPQHF,TGTGCCATAGGGACAGACAATCAGCCCCAGCATTTT
NA,few,TRBJ2-6,TRBV6-1,CASSQGRSGANVLTF,TGTGCCAGCAGTCAAGGGAGGTCTGGGGCCAACGTCCTGACTTTC
TRBD1,many,TRBJ1-5,TRBV28,CASRPSDRANQPQHF,TGTGCCAGCAGACCCTCGGACAGGGCAAATCAGCCCCAGCATTTT
TRBD1,few,TRBJ2-1,TRBV12-3/TRBV12-4,CASSLKGQGQGNEQFF,TGTGCCAGCAGTTTAAAGGGACAGGGGCAGGGGAATGAGCAGTTCTTC
TRBD2,many,TRBJ2-3,TRBV11-2,CASSFSGGAVDTQYF,TGTGCCAGCAGCTTTAGCGGGGGGGCCGTAGATACGCAGTATTTT
NA,NA,TRBJ1-5,TRBV19,CASTSSPYQPQHF,TGTGCCAGTACGTCGAGCCCGTATCAGCCCCAGCATTTT
TRBD1,many,TRBJ1-6,TRBV20-1,CSAITRDSFSLHF,TGCAGTGCAATCACGAGGGACAGCTTCTCCCTCCACTTT
TRBD1,few,TRBJ1-3,TRBV20-1,CSALQGERGNTIYF,TGCAGTGCTTTGCAGGGGGAAAGAGGAAACACCATATATTTT
NA,many,TRBJ2-7,TRBV11-2,CASSFSTDRSSYEQYF,TGTGCCAGCAGCTTCTCCACTGACCGGAGCTCCTACGAGCAGTACTTC
NA,few,TRBJ1-2,TRBV27,CASSLSGSRGLYGYTF,TGTGCCAGCAGTTTATCAGGCAGCCGAGGTCTATATGGCTACACCTTC
NA,many,TRBJ2-3,TRBV7-2,CASSAGTYRAQYF,TGTGCCAGCAGCGCCGGGACTTACCGGGCGCAGTATTTT
NA,NA,TRBJ2-1,TRBV11-2,CASSPYAGEQFF,TGTGCCAGCAGCCCCTACGCCGGGGAGCAGTTCTTC
NA,many,TRBJ1-1,TRBV28,CASSLGGAGYTEAFF,TGTGCCAGCAGCCTAGGGGGGGCTGGGTACACTGAAGCTTTCTTT
NA,few,TRBJ2-3,TRBV7-6,CASSLGLSLEDTQYF,TGTGCCAGCAGCTTAGGTCTTTCATTGGAAGATACGCAGTATTTT
NA,many,TRBJ1-1,TRBV6-1,CASSERRKNTEAFF,TGTGCCAGCAGTGAACGCCGGAAGAACACTGAAGCTTTCTTT
NA,NA,TRBJ2-1,TRBV19,CASSIDLGPSRYNEQFF,TGTGCCAGTAGTATAGATTTGGGACCCTCGAGGTACAATGAGCAGTTCTTC
NA,many,TRBJ1-1,TRBV5-1,CASSLRTAMNTEAFF,TGCGCCAGCAGCCTCCGGACAGCTATGAACACTGAAGCTTTCTTT
TRBD1,NA,TRBJ2-2,TRBV5-1,CASSLGGGRNTGELFF,TGCGCCAGCAGCTTGGGAGGGGGCCGTAACACCGGGGAGCTGTTTTTT
NA,many,TRBJ2-1,TRBV28,CASSPPDHSYNEQFF,TGTGCCAGCAGTCCACCGGACCACTCCTACAATGAGCAGTTCTTC
TRBD1,NA,TRBJ1-6,TRBV7-9,CASSLRGGTANSPLHF,TGTGCCAGCAGCTTAAGGGGGGGGACAGCAAATTCACCCCTCCACTTT
TRBD2,many,TRBJ2-5,TRBV3-1,CASSRLAGGLQETQYF,TGTGCCAGCAGTCGACTAGCGGGGGGATTACAAGAGACCCAGTACTTC
TRBD1,NA,TRBJ2-1,TRBV7-3,CASSFSGQGAINEQFF,TGTGCCAGCAGCTTTTCTGGGCAGGGGGCGATCAATGAGCAGTTCTTC
NA,NA,TRBJ1-1,TRBV27,CASKKQELTEAFF,TGTGCCAGCAAAAAACAGGAACTAACTGAAGCTTTCTTT
NA,many,TRBJ2-7,TRBV6-1,CASRKQGRVYEQYF,TGTGCCAGCAGGAAGCAGGGGAGGGTCTACGAGCAGTACTTC
NA,NA,TRBJ1-1,TRBV28,CASSPHNLWEAFF,TGTGCCAGCAGTCCCCACAACCTCTGGGAAGCTTTCTTT
NA,many,TRBJ1-1,TRBV11-2,CASSLGVGGTEAFF,TGTGCCAGCAGCTTGGGGGTAGGTGGCACTGAAGCTTTCTTT
NA,NA,TRBJ2-7,TRBV2,CASSETLAGYEQYF,TGTGCCAGCAGTGAAACGTTGGCAGGGTACGAGCAGTACTTC
TRBD1,NA,TRBJ2-2,TRBV11-2,CASSHRQGINTGELFF,TGTGCCAGCAGCCATCGACAGGGGATAAACACCGGGGAGCTGTTTTTT